The rows below give T cell receptor beta chains drawn from one sample of a study of response to subunit inactivated influenza vaccine. TCRdb called the RT-PCR reads again in MiXCR, with one record for every CDR3 protein. The sample has about half a million distinct CDR3 sequences; roughly 11% are singletons. The sample consisted of PBMCs from blood, taken 35 to 45 days after vaccination. These receptors all stem from a man between 50 and 59 years old who received an inactivated influenza vaccine. The conserved cysteine and the conserved F or W are not part of the CDR3 here.

>TRBJ2-2|TRBV6-4
ASSPRGLAGGRDTGELF
>TRBJ2-7|TRBV2
ASSFLASEQY
>TRBJ2-3|TRBV7-9
ASSLGEGFLVDTQY
>TRBJ2-2|TRBV6-5
ASSYSTGQGRNTGELF
>TRBJ1-1|TRBV10-3
AISDPRTGGTEAF
>TRBJ1-5|TRBV10-3
AISGTGGSGNQPQH
>TRBJ2-5|TRBV7-9
ASSAGELPRETQY
>TRBJ1-4|TRBV28
ASSLSGHEKLF
>TRBJ1-2|TRBV7-2
ASSLPTLDGYT
>TRBJ2-7|TRBV20-1
SASGGPSYEQY
>TRBJ2-3|TRBV7-2
ASSLDGYTDTQY
>TRBJ2-3|TRBV20-1
LPPPGLAGDTQY
>TRBJ2-5|TRBV15
ATSRDRGLAPDAQY
>TRBJ1-1|TRBV6-5
ASSYSARGTEAF
>TRBJ2-7|TRBV5-1
ASSLGGQGADSQY
>TRBJ2-5|TRBV5-1
ASNWDTQETQY
>TRBJ2-7|TRBV7-2
ASSLDRGTFYEQY
>TRBJ1-5|TRBV7-6
ASSLAQGTGQPQH
>TRBJ2-1|TRBV27
ASSLSAYTGTSGRVGRSEQF
>TRBJ2-1|TRBV9
ASSVPTTGGRDEQF
>TRBJ2-2|TRBV12-3/TRBV12-4
ASSDAPGELF
>TRBJ2-7|TRBV27
ASSLTADNHEQY
>TRBJ2-1|TRBV29-1
SVRDRRNNEQF
>TRBJ2-7|TRBV7-2
AISLGGTNPYEQY
>TRBJ2-3|TRBV5-6
ASSLGAGGPQDTQY
>TRBJ1-1|TRBV24-1
ATSPGTGGYSEAF
>TRBJ2-1|TRBV20-1
SARMVAEQF
>TRBJ2-7|TRBV20-1
SARDGRSYEQY
>TRBJ2-2|TRBV20-1
SARLSGEGNTGELF
>TRBJ2-5|TRBV20-1
SARAIAGEETQY
>TRBJ2-3|TRBV20-1
SARGVPGGGTDTQY
>TRBJ2-1|TRBV7-9
ASSLSRGREGQF
>TRBJ2-5|TRBV14
ASSPWQGPQETQY
>TRBJ1-5|TRBV7-2
ASSLGTGHQPQH
>TRBJ2-2|TRBV20-1
SARQGINTGELF
>TRBJ2-5|TRBV2
ASSSTGGLETQY
>TRBJ2-3|TRBV4-2
ASSQVGLAGDTDTQY
>TRBJ2-1|TRBV7-3
ASSLGTQINEQF
>TRBJ2-2|TRBV19
ASRRDSSNTGELF
>TRBJ2-5|TRBV29-1
SVEGGEAQETQY
>TRBJ2-3|TRBV12-3/TRBV12-4
ASSLLAGVDTQY
>TRBJ1-1|TRBV9
ASSADSLNTEAF
>TRBJ1-4|TRBV28
ASSLPGTGNEKLF
>TRBJ1-5|TRBV12-3/TRBV12-4
ASSLMDGKNQPQH
>TRBJ2-3|TRBV7-2
ASSLASGSDTQY